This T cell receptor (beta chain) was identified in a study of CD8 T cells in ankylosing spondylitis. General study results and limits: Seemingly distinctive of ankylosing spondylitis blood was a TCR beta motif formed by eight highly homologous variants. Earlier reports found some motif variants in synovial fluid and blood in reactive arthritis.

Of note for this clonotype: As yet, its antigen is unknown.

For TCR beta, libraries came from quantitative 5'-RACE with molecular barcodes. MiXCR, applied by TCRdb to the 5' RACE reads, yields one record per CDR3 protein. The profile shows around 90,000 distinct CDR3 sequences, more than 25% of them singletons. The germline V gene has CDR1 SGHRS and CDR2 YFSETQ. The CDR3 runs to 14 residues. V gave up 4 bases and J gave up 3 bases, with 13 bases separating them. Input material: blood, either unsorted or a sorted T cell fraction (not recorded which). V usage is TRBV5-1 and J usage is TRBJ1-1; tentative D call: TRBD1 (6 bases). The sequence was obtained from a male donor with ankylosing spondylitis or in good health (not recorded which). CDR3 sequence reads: CASSTEEGDTEAFF. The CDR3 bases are TGCGCCAGCAGCACCGAAGAGGGGGACACTGAAGCTTTCTTT.